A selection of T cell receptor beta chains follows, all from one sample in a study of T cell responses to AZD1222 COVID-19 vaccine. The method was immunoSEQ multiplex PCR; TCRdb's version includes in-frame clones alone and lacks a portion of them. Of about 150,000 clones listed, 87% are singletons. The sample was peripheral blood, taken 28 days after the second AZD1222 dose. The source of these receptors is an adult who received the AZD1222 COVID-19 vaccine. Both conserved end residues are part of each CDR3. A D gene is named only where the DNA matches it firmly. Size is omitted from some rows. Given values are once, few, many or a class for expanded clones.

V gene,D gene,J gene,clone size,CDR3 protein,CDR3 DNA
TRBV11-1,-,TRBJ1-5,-,CASSHRHDQHF,TGTGCCAGCAGCCATAGACACGACCAGCATTTT
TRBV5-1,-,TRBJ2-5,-,CASSFPRGSALAVETQYF,TGCGCCAGCAGCTTCCCAAGGGGGTCAGCGCTAGCAGTAGAGACCCAGTACTTC
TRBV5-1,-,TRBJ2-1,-,CASSFQIVYNEQFF,TGCGCCAGCAGCTTTCAAATAGTCTACAATGAGCAGTTCTTC
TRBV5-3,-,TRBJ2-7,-,CARSSASCGSVPYEQYF,TGTGCCAGAAGCTCGGCATCATGTGGCTCGGTTCCCTACGAGCAGTACTTC
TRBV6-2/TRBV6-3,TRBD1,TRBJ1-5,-,CASSYSGGGQPQHF,TGTGCCAGCAGTTATTCAGGGGGCGGTCAGCCCCAGCATTTT
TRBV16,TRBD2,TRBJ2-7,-,CASSQWTSGYEQYF,TGTGCCAGCAGCCAATGGACTAGCGGTTACGAGCAGTACTTC
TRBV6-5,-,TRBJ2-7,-,CASRPPGQGIYEQYF,TGTGCCAGCAGACCACCCGGGCAGGGAATCTACGAGCAGTACTTC
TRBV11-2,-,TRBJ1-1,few,CASSSSDGGTEAFF,TGTGCCAGCAGCTCCTCGGACGGGGGTACTGAAGCTTTCTTT
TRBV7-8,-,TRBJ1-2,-,CASSLGVRTNYGYTF,TGTGCCAGCAGCTTAGGTGTCAGAACTAACTATGGCTACACCTTC
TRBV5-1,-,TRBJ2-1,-,CASGGQSSYNEQFF,TGCGCCAGCGGCGGGCAGAGCTCCTACAATGAGCAGTTCTTC
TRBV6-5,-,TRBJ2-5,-,CASRRGLLQETQYF,TGTGCCAGCAGGCGAGGACTACTACAAGAGACCCAGTACTTC
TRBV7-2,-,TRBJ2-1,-,CASSPSGINEQFF,TGTGCCAGCAGCCCGTCTGGGATCAATGAGCAGTTCTTC
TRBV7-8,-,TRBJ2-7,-,CASSSTLPADSSYEQYF,TGTGCCAGCAGCTCCACCCTCCCAGCGGACAGCTCCTACGAGCAGTACTTC
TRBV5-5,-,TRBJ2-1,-,CASTSTGIGVDEQFF,TGTGCCAGCACTTCCACCGGTATCGGGGTCGATGAGCAGTTCTTC
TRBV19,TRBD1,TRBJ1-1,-,CASSARWGQGARDTEAFF,TGTGCCAGTAGTGCCCGGTGGGGACAGGGGGCTCGGGACACTGAAGCTTTCTTT
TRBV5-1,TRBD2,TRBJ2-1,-,CASSTGTSGRGPAYNEQFF,TGCGCCAGCAGCACGGGGACTAGCGGGAGGGGGCCCGCTTACAATGAGCAGTTCTTC
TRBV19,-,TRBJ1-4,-,CASSDWLGTNEKLFF,TGTGCCAGTAGCGACTGGCTGGGAACTAATGAAAAACTGTTTTTT
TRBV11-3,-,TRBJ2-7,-,CASSLDYEGGPGYEQYF,TGTGCCAGCAGCTTAGATTACGAGGGAGGCCCGGGCTACGAGCAGTACTTC
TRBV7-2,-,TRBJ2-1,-,CASSLVLRGGEQFF,TGTGCCAGCAGCTTAGTGTTGAGAGGGGGTGAGCAGTTCTTC
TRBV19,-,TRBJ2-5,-,CASSGDRHRGTQYF,TGTGCCAGTAGTGGAGACAGGCATCGCGGGACCCAGTACTTC
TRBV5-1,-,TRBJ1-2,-,CASSLGMWVGYGYTF,TGCGCCAGCAGCTTGGGAATGTGGGTTGGCTATGGCTACACCTTC
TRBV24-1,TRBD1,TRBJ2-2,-,CATSTGGTNTGELFF,TGTGCCACCAGTACAGGGGGTACGAACACCGGGGAGCTGTTTTTT
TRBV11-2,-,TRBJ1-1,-,CASSGQGYLSTEAFF,TGTGCCAGCAGCGGCCAGGGGTATTTGAGCACTGAAGCTTTCTTT
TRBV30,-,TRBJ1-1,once,CAWSPASHGEAFF,TGTGCCTGGAGTCCCGCCTCACATGGTGAAGCTTTCTTT
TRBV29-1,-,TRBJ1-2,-,CSDRSENGYTF,TGCAGCGACCGATCGGAAAATGGCTACACCTTC
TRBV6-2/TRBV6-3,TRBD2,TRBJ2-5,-,CASSLVAGETQYF,TGTGCCAGCAGCTTGGTAGCGGGGGAGACCCAGTACTTC
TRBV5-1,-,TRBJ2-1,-,CASSYSGGGEQFF,TGCGCCAGCAGCTACTCCGGTGGGGGTGAGCAGTTCTTC
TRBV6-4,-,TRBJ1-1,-,CASSVMGKELMNTEAFF,TGTGCCAGCAGTGTGATGGGGAAGGAGCTCATGAACACTGAAGCTTTCTTT
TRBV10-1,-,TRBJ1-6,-,CASTLGQTYNSPLHF,TGCGCCAGCACCCTGGGGCAGACTTATAATTCACCCCTCCACTTT
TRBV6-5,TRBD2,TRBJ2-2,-,CASSQGLANTGELFF,TGTGCCAGCAGCCAGGGACTAGCGAACACCGGGGAGCTGTTTTTT
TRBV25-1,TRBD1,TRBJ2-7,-,CASSGTGRYGEQYF,TGTGCCAGCAGTGGGACAGGGAGATATGGGGAGCAGTACTTC
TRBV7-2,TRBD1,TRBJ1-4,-,CASSLGAGTGGKLFF,TGTGCCAGCAGCTTAGGGGCCGGGACAGGAGGAAAACTGTTTTTT
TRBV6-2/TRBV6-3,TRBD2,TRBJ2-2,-,CASSYSSGRATGELFF,TGTGCCAGCAGTTACTCTAGCGGGAGGGCCACCGGGGAGCTGTTTTTT
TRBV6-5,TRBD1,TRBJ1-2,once,CASSGQGANYGYTF,TGTGCCAGCAGCGGACAGGGGGCTAACTATGGCTACACCTTC